This TCR beta chain was sequenced in a study of blood T cell repertoires in COVID-19. The repertoire was sequenced with immunoSEQ multiplex PCR; TCRdb's copy has only in-frame clones and lacks some. Here the sample spans tens of thousands of clones, 87% being singletons. CDR1 and CDR2 (germline): SGDLS, YYNGEE. The V and J ends lost 2 bases and 4 bases respectively, with 12 bases between them. This CDR3 contains 14 residues. What was sequenced was peripheral blood. The chain couples TRBV9 to TRBJ1-2; tentative D call: TRBD1 (5 bases). The origin of this receptor is an elderly woman with COVID-19, enrolled during active disease. CDR3 bases: TGTGCCAGCAGCGTCCGGGGGGAAACCTATGGCTACACCTTC. This translates into CASSVRGETYGYTF.